The present T cell receptor (beta chain) was sequenced within a study of long-term antiretroviral therapy in people with HIV. Overall study findings and caveats: Dominance of pre-ART expanded clones persisted, fluctuating and often declining after ART. Subsequent to ART, diversity was augmented yet persisted below that of transplant donor controls. HIV repertoires covered narrower CDR3 length ranges than controls did.

The length of the CDR3 is 16 residues. V was trimmed by 1 base and J by 0 bases, leaving 13 bases between them. Germline-derived CDR1 and CDR2 are MNHEY and SMNVEV (reference sequence). At survey level, the immunoSEQ assay was run in its v3.0 version. Sequencing was performed with immunoSEQ multiplex PCR; in TCRdb, only in-frame clones are kept and a portion is missing. The table lists 20,000 to 25,000 clones, approximately 80% of them singletons. With respect to this clone: As yet, its antigen is unknown.

Sequencing used unsorted PBMCs, obtained 0.2 years after starting antiretroviral therapy. V is TRBV27 and J is TRBJ2-7, with D unresolved. The clonotype comes from a woman between 25 and 40 years old with HIV. The CDR3 sequence: CASSLLGLFSSYEQYF. Here the CDR3 DNA reads TGTGCCAGCAGTTTATTAGGTCTGTTTAGCTCCTACGAGCAGTACTTC.